This record looks at one TCR beta chain sequence and its context. Its antigen is unidentified. The data stem from a study of CD8+ T cells in alopecia areata. Overall study findings and caveats: Relative to normal scalp, lesional scalp, especially alopecia totalis/universalis, showed higher clonality.

RNA extraction and reverse transcription yielded cDNA as sequencing template. Produced via immunoSEQ multiplex PCR; TCRdb's table is partial and in-frame only. Of roughly 120,000 clones listed, 55% to 65% were seen once; the top ten hold around 2.7%. The sample comprised CD4+ T cells sorted from blood. The source of this sequence is a human donor in good health.

The CDR3 DNA reads as TGTGCCAGCAGCTTAGGGCGAGCTAACTATGGCTACACCTTC. Its protein product is CASSLGRANYGYTF. V gene TRBV11-2 combines with J gene TRBJ1-2; D gene unclear. V shed 1 base and J shed 0 bases, with 6 bases lying between them. The germline V gene has CDR1 SGHAT and CDR2 FQNNGV. The CDR3 loop spans 14 amino acids.